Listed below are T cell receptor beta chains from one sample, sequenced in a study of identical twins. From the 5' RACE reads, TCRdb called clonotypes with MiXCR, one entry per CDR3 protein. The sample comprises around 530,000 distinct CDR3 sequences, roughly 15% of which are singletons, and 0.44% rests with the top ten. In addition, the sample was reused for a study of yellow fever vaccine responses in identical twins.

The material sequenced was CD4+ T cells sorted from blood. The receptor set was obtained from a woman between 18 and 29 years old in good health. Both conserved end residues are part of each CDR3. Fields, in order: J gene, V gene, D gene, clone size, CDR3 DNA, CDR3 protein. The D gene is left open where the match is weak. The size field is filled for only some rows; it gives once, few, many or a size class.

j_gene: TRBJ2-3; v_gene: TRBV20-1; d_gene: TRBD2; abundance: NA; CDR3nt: TGCAGTGCTAGCACTAGCGGGAAGGGTACGCAGTATTTT; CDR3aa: CSASTSGKGTQYF
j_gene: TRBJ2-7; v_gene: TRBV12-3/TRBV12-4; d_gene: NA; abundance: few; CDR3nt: TGTGCCAGCAGTTTTCTCGGAGTCCTCTCCTACGAGCAGTACTTC; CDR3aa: CASSFLGVLSYEQYF
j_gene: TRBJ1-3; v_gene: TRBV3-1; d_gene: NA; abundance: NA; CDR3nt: TGTGCCAGCAGCCAGCAGGTCGCCTCTGGAAACACCATATATTTT; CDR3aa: CASSQQVASGNTIYF
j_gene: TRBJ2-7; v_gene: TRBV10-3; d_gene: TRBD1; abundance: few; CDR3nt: TGTGCCATCAGCGATTCCAGGGGGTCCTACGAGCAGTACTTC; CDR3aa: CAISDSRGSYEQYF
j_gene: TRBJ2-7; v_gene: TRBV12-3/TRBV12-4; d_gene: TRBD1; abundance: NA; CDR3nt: TGTGCCAGCAGTTTAGCTGAACAGGGGTACGAGCAGTACTTC; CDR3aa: CASSLAEQGYEQYF
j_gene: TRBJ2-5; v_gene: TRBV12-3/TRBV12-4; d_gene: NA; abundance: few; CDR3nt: TGTGCCAGCAAAAGGGGGGCGGTCGCCTCCCCCCAGTACTTC; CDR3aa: CASKRGAVASPQYF
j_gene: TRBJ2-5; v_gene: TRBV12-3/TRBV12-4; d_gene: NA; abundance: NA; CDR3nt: TGTGCCAGCACTCGGAACAGGCCAGGCCAAGAGACCCAGTACTTC; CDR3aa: CASTRNRPGQETQYF
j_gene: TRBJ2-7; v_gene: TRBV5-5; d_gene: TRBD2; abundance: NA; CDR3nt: TGTGCCAGCAGCATCGGGAGGCTGATCTACGAGCAGTACTTC; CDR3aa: CASSIGRLIYEQYF
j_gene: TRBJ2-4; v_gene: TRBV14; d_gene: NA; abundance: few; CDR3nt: TGTGCCAGCAGCCTCTCTTGGGGGGACGAAAACATTCAGTACTTC; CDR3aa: CASSLSWGDENIQYF
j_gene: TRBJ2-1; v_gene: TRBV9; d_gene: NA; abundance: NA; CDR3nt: TGTGCCAGCAGCGTAGTGGGGGGAGCAGGTAATGAGCAGTTCTTC; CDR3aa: CASSVVGGAGNEQFF
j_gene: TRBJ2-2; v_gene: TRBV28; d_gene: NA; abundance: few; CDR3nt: TGTGCCAGCAGTCCTGACACCTACGGGGAGCTGTTTTTT; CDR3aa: CASSPDTYGELFF
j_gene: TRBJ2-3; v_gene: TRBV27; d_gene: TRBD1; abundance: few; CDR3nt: TGTGCCAGCAGTCTGGGGACAGGGAGTATCACAGATACGCAGTATTTT; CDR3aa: CASSLGTGSITDTQYF
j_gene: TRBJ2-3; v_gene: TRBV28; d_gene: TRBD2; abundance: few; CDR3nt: TGTGCCAGCAGTATTCTAGCGGGGGGGATCGCAGATACGCAGTATTTT; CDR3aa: CASSILAGGIADTQYF
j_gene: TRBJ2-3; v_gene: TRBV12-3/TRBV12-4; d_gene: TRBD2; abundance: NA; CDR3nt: TGTGCCAGCAGTTTAGGGGGGACTAGCGGGACTCCCACAGATACGCAGTATTTT; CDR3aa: CASSLGGTSGTPTDTQYF
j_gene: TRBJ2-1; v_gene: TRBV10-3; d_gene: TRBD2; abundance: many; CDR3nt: TGTGCCATCACCCGGACTAGCGGGAGCAATGAGCAGTTCTTC; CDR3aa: CAITRTSGSNEQFF
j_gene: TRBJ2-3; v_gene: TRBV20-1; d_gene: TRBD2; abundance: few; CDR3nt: TGCAGTGCTAGTAGCGGGGGCACCCCTAGCACAGATACGCAGTATTTT; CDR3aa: CSASSGGTPSTDTQYF
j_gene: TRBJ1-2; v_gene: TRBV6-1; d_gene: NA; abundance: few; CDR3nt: TGTGCCAGCAGTGAATTTATAACAGGGTATGGCTACACCTTC; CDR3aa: CASSEFITGYGYTF
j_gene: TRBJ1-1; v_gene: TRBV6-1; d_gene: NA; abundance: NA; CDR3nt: TGTGCCAGCAGCCCCTCCGGACATCTGAACACTGAAGCTTTCTTT; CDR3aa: CASSPSGHLNTEAFF
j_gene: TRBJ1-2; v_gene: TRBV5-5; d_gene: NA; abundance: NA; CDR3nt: TGTGCCAGCAGCTTGGAGACTTCCCATTGGGCTGGCTACACCTTC; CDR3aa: CASSLETSHWAGYTF
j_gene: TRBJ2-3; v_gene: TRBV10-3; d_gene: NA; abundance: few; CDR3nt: TGTGCCATCAGTGAGTCGGCACCAGATACGCAGTATTTT; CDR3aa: CAISESAPDTQYF
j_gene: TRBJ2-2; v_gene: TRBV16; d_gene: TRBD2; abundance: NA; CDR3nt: TGTGCCAGCAGCCCCCGAGCGGGGCTCACCGGGGAGCTGTTTTTT; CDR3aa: CASSPRAGLTGELFF
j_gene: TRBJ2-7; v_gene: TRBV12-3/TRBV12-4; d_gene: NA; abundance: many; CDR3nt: TGTGCCAGCAGCATAGCTTCCTACGAGCAGTACTTC; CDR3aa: CASSIASYEQYF
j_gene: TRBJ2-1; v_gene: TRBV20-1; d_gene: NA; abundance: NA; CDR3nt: TGCAGTGCTAGCGACGGGAGCAAATACAATGAGCAGTTCTTC; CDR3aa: CSASDGSKYNEQFF
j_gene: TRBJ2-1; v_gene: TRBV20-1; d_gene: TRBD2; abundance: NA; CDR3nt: TGCAGTGCTAGAGATCGAGTGGGACTAGGGTTCCCCAATGAGCAGTTCTTC; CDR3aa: CSARDRVGLGFPNEQFF
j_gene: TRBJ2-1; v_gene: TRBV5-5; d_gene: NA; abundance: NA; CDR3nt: TGTGCCAGCAGCTTCAGTTCTAGTACCTACAATGAGCAGTTCTTC; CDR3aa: CASSFSSSTYNEQFF
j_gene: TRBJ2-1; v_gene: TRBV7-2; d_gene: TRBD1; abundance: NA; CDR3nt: TGTGCCAGCAGCTCAATGAGGACAGGGAACAATGAGCAGTTCTTC; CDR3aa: CASSSMRTGNNEQFF
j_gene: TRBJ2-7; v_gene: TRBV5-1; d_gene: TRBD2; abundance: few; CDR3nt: TGCGCCAGCACCCATGGGGGTAGCGGGATGTACGAGCAGTGCTTC; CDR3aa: CASTHGGSGMYEQCF
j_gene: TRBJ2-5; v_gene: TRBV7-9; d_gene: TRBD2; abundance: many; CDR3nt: TGTGCCAGCAGCTCTAGCGGTTGGGGAGAGACCCAGTACTTC; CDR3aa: CASSSSGWGETQYF
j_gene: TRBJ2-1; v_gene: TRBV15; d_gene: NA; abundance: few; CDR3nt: TGTGCCACCAGCAATCCGTACAATGAGCAGTTCTTC; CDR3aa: CATSNPYNEQFF
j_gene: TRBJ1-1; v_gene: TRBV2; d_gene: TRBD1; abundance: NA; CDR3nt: TGTGCCAACGGACAGGGTTTTATGAACACTGAAGCTTTCTTT; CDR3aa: CANGQGFMNTEAFF